These 25 T cell receptor beta chains were all obtained from the same sample, sequenced in a study of blood T cells in healthy people across ages. Alongside a J-beta primer mix, a sample-barcoded 5' primer served in a second PCR lasting about 7 to 11 cycles. TCRdb ran MiXCR on the 5' RACE reads and lists one entry per CDR3 protein. The profile covers around 900,000 distinct CDR3 sequences, with roughly 51% appearing a single time and around a fifth taken by the ten largest. Specimen: blood. Receptor source: a woman aged 60-75 years in good health.

This clonotype turned up a few times. J is TRBJ2-1 and V is TRBV7-8; D is unresolved. The V gene lost 5 bases and the J gene lost 4 bases, with 15 bases spanning the gap. The germline V gene has CDR1 SGHVS and CDR2 FQNEAQ. The CDR3 contains 15 residues. CDR3 residues: CASSPRILAYNEQFF. Here the CDR3 DNA reads TGTGCCAGCAGCCCTAGGATTCTGGCTTACAATGAGCAGTTCTTC.

This clonotype has only a few counts. The chain is built from TRBV5-1 and TRBJ2-7, with 8 bases matching TRBD1. Trimming at V came to 4 bases and at J to 4 bases, leaving 7 bases not matched to a gene. Germline V gene lookup returns CDR1 SGHRS and CDR2 YFSETQ. There are 14 residues in the CDR3. CDR3 nucleotide sequence: TGCGCCAGCAGCGGGACGGGACAGGAGTACGAGCAGTACTTC. Its protein is CASSGTGQEYEQYF.

The genes are TRBV20-1 and TRBJ2-4; 8 nucleotides match TRBD2. The J call could be wrong; TRBJ2-7 is a better fit for the DNA end. The CDR3 runs 14 residues. Germline CDR1 reads DFQATT; CDR2 reads SNEGSKA (reference sequence). The CDR3 loop reads CSARPGLEIHEQYF. For the CDR3, the DNA is TGCAGTGCTAGACCGGGACTAGAAATCCACGAGCAGTACTTC.

This clonotype has a handful of counts. CDR3 sequence reads: CASSTGGNIYEQYF. The DNA of the CDR3 is TGTGCCAGCAGTACAGGGGGCAATATCTACGAGCAGTACTTC. The rearrangement uses TRBV28 and TRBJ2-7, with 9 bases matching TRBD1. Trimming cost V 5 bases and J 3 bases; bases outside gene matches: 5. The V gene's germline CDR1 is MDHEN and CDR2 SYDVKM. The CDR3 has 14 residues.

V gene TRBV10-3 combines with J gene TRBJ2-7; D is possibly TRBD2 (6 bases). V lost 2 bases, J lost 5 bases, and 10 bases lay in between. The V gene's germline CDR1 is ENHRY and CDR2 SYGVKD. The CDR3 has 13 amino acids. This CDR3 is CAISEGGKDEQYF. CDR3 coding DNA: TGTGCCATCAGTGAGGGAGGGAAGGACGAGCAGTACTTC.

CDR3 amino acids: CASLGLVADTQYF. The CDR3 nucleotides read TGTGCCAGCCTCGGACTAGTTGCAGATACGCAGTATTTT. V and J are TRBV28 and TRBJ2-3; 7 bases line up with TRBD2. V lost 8 bases and J lost 4; bases outside the gene matches: 6. Germline CDR1 MDHEN, CDR2 SYDVKM. The CDR3 loop spans 13 amino acids.

Of note for this clonotype: Given a much more abundant clone one base away, this may be a read error. The gene calls are TRBV28 and TRBJ2-3; no definite D call. This CDR3 is 14 amino acids long. The germline V gene has CDR1 MDHEN and CDR2 SYDVKM. CDR3: CASSFVAGTDTRYF. In DNA, the CDR3 is TGTGCCAGCAGTTTTGTAGCTGGCACAGATACGCGGTATTTT. Complete variable domain (other parts from reference TRBV28 and TRBJ2-3): DVKVTQSSRYLVKRTGEKVFLECVQDMDHENMFWYRQDPGLGLRLIYFSYDVKMKEKGDIPEGYSVSREKKERFSLILESASTNQTSMYLCASSFVAGTDTRYFGPGTRLTVL.

This clonotype has only a few counts. The rearrangement links TRBV4-3 to TRBJ2-7; no definite D call. The J call may be wrong; the DNA end is better matched by TRBJ2-1. The CDR3 totals 13 residues. Germline V lookup: CDR1 LGHNA, CDR2 YSLEER. The CDR3 here is CASSQGTGREQFF. The CDR3 DNA reads TGCGCCAGCAGCCAAGGGACCGGGCGTGAGCAGTTCTTC.

Comments on this clonotype: The junction departs from the called germline gene at one end, perhaps through a read error. The chain uses TRBV7-2 and TRBJ2-7, with TRBD2 as a possible D gene (5 bases). Germline lookup yields CDR1 SGHTA and CDR2 FQGNSA. The CDR3 runs to 14 residues. The CDR3 DNA sequence: TGTGCCAGCGGCTTACAAGGAGGAGTCGACGAGCAGTACTTC. It is translated as CASGLQGGVDEQYF.

The chain uses TRBV25-1 and TRBJ1-2; D unclear. The CDR3 length is 13 residues. The germline V and J ends were trimmed by 6 bases and 4 bases, with 12 bases remaining between them. Germline loops: CDR1 MGHDK, CDR2 SYGVNS. The CDR3 DNA reads TGTGCCAGCAGGGACCCCGGAAGCTATGGCTACACCTTC. Residues: CASRDPGSYGYTF.

J is TRBJ1-2 and V is TRBV20-1; a possible D gene is TRBD1 (6 bases). V lost 0 bases to trimming and J lost 7 bases, with 12 bases between them. This CDR3 has 13 residues. Germline V gene lookup returns CDR1 DFQATT and CDR2 SNEGSKA (reference sequence). CDR3 region: CSARDRGRGGYTF. The CDR3 bases are TGCAGTGCTAGAGATAGGGGGAGGGGTGGCTACACCTTC.

This chain joins TRBV7-3 and TRBJ2-1, with 15 bases fitting TRBD2. Germline CDR1 is SGHTA and CDR2 is FQGTGA. V lost 5 bases and J lost 15; bases outside the gene matches: 8. This CDR3 is built from 14 residues. CDR3: CASSPGLAGGPRFF. The CDR3 DNA is TGTGCCAGCAGCCCTGGACTAGCGGGAGGGCCGAGGTTCTTC.

This clonotype came up a few times. V and J are TRBV6-6 and TRBJ2-7; a possible D gene is TRBD2 (6 bases). The CDR3 loop spans 17 amino acids. Trimming shortened V by 0 bases and J by 2 bases, and 17 bases separated the two germline ends. Germline V lookup: CDR1 MNHNY, CDR2 SVGAGI (reference sequence). The DNA for the CDR3 is TGTGCCAGCAGTTACTCTCCCGGAGGGCCTCAAGCCTACGAGCAGTACTTC. Translated: CASSYSPGGPQAYEQYF.

CDR3 loop: CATSRVGEGKDNEQFF. CDR3 coding DNA: TGTGCCACCAGCAGAGTAGGGGAAGGAAAGGACAATGAGCAGTTCTTC. This sequence joins TRBV15 and TRBJ2-1; the D gene is possibly TRBD1 (5 bases). The germline V gene encodes CDR1 LNHNV and CDR2 YYDKDF (reference sequence). V was pared by 1 base and J by 5 bases, with 15 bases between. The CDR3 extends over 16 amino acids.

The chain couples TRBV28 to TRBJ1-5, with D possibly being TRBD1 (6 bases). Germline V lookup: CDR1 MDHEN, CDR2 SYDVKM. This CDR3 region has 14 residues. V lost 6 bases to trimming and J lost 7 bases, with 16 bases between them. As DNA, the CDR3 is TGTGCCAGCAGAGAGGGGAAGGGGGGGCAGCCCCAGCATTTT. Its protein is CASREGKGGQPQHF.

This chain joins TRBV7-2 and TRBJ2-1; D is unresolved. Germline CDR1 reads SGHTA; CDR2 reads FQGNSA. Deletions cut 0 bases from V and 5 bases from J, with 8 bases between. The CDR3 totals 14 residues. In DNA form, the CDR3 reads TGTGCCAGCAGCTTAGCAGGAAAGCACAATGAGCAGTTCTTC. Translated, it gives CASSLAGKHNEQFF.

The chain combines TRBV28 with TRBJ2-5, with D perhaps TRBD2 (6 bases). The ends were cut back, 3 bases at V and 4 bases at J, with 12 bases in the middle. This CDR3 comprises 14 residues. Looked up from germline, CDR1 is MDHEN and CDR2 is SYDVKM. CDR3 in amino acids: CASSLAGPIETQYF. CDR3 bases: TGTGCCAGCAGTTTGGCGGGACCAATAGAGACCCAGTACTTC.

The chain joins TRBV7-3 to TRBJ2-1; D remains ambiguous. The V end lost 1 base, the J end lost 6 bases, and 7 bases lay between the germline ends. This CDR3 comprises 13 residues. Germline V gene lookup returns CDR1 SGHTA and CDR2 FQGTGA. CDR3 region: CASSLRVPNEQFF. Written as DNA, the CDR3 is TGTGCCAGCAGCTTAAGAGTCCCCAATGAGCAGTTCTTC. Variable domain in full (rest from reference TRBV7-3 and TRBJ2-1): GAGVSQTPSNKVTEKGKYVELRCDPISGHTALYWYRQSLGQGPEFLIYFQGTGAADDSGLPNDRFFAVRPEGSVSTLKIQRTERGDSAVYLCASSLRVPNEQFFGPGTRLTVL.

This clonotype was seen a few times. This sequence joins TRBV5-6 and TRBJ2-4, with 7 bases fitting TRBD1. The J call could be wrong; TRBJ2-7 is a better fit for the DNA end. Germline V lookup: CDR1 SGHDT, CDR2 YYEEEE. CDR3 length: 14 amino acids. The CDR3 loop reads CASSLTYTGVEQYF. The CDR3 nucleotides read TGTGCCAGCAGCCTTACTTACACAGGGGTCGAGCAGTACTTC.

The CDR3 DNA is TGTGCCAGCAGTGATCAGGTTTCCAAAAACATTCAGTACTTC. This codes for CASSDQVSKNIQYF. The chain carries TRBV2 and TRBJ2-4; D gene ambiguous. V was trimmed by 3 bases and J by 2 bases, leaving 8 bases between them. The CDR3 is made up of 14 amino acids. The germline V gene encodes CDR1 SNHLY and CDR2 FYNNEI.

This clonotype was detected a few times. The rearrangement links TRBV3-1 to TRBJ2-5; D is ambiguous. Germline V gives CDR1 LGHDT, CDR2 YNNKEL (reference sequence). There are 14 residues in the CDR3. V gave up 4 bases and J gave up 3 bases, with 12 bases separating them. The CDR3 is CASSPPFLKETQYF. DNA of the CDR3: TGTGCCAGCAGCCCCCCTTTCCTAAAAGAGACCCAGTACTTC.

The gene calls are TRBV20-1 and TRBJ2-4; TRBD1 matches at 9 bases. Trimming at V came to 1 base and at J to 6 bases, leaving 4 bases not matched to a gene. Germline V gene data show CDR1 as DFQATT and CDR2 as SNEGSKA (reference sequence). The CDR3 length is 14 residues. The CDR3 DNA sequence: TGCAGTGCTAGAGTCCTGACAGGGGGAAACATTCAGTACTTC. This gives the protein CSARVLTGGNIQYF.

V is TRBV6-2 or TRBV6-3 and J is TRBJ2-3; 12 positions agree with TRBD2. With 4 bases clipped from V and 3 bases from J, the junction kept 11 bases outside the gene matches. In germline, CDR1 is MNHEY, CDR2 SVGEGT. The CDR3 is 18 amino acids. This CDR3 is CASSSPASGRASTDTQYF. CDR3 in DNA: TGTGCCAGCAGTTCCCCGGCTAGCGGGAGGGCCAGTACAGATACGCAGTATTTT.

The chain is built from TRBV9 and TRBJ2-2; D unclear. V dropped 0 bases and J dropped 4 bases, with 7 bases sitting between them. Germline assignment: CDR1 SGDLS and CDR2 YYNGEE. The CDR3 length is 14 residues. The CDR3 region has the DNA TGTGCCAGCAGCGTAGGAGGACCCACCGGGGAGCTGTTTTTT. Encoded protein: CASSVGGPTGELFF.

V is TRBV10-3 and J is TRBJ1-5; the D is unclear. Trimming shortened V by 2 bases and J by 8 bases, and 7 bases separated the two germline ends. CDR3 length: 12 residues. Germline CDR1 and CDR2: ENHRY and SYGVKD. Here the CDR3 reads CAISEADEPQHF. Here the CDR3 DNA reads TGTGCCATCAGTGAGGCGGATGAGCCCCAGCATTTT.